This T cell receptor beta chain emerged from a study of blood T cell repertoires in COVID-19 (dated by TCRdb to 2020 to 2022). Looking at the study overall: Samples from collaborators originated in the United States, Italy and Spain and spanned both the acute and convalescent phases of COVID-19. The material from the prospective study consisted of cDNA or gDNA derived from T cells, B-cell-depleted T cells, or PBMCs. The dataset comprised deeply sampled blood TCRbeta repertoires from subjects exposed to, actively infected with, or recovered from COVID-19. The repertoires were released in a freely available public database meant as a resource for research on the immune response to SARS-CoV-2. Samples came from the ongoing ImmuneRACE study (first 160 participants) plus 1,254 subjects from 6 global collaborators. A de-identified subject ID, COVID-19 status, age in years and sex were almost always included in the sample metadata. Where available, HLA class I and class II types were taken from metadata supplied by the sample provider and were not determined by assay-based typing. What the study reported, not specific to this receptor: How much clinical and demographic metadata was included differed by source and by participant, and the metadata was provided uncurated.

In the prospective study, participants were roughly 18 to 95 years old, resided in 20 to 30 geographic areas of the United States, and were enrolled through a virtual design. In the prospective study, participants were assigned to cohorts based on the clinical history participants reported in a screening survey and a study questionnaire. Exposed participants were defined as having been in contact with someone with a PCR-confirmed or clinician-diagnosed COVID-19 case within 2 weeks of study entry. Each participant in the prospective study had whole blood, serum and a nasopharyngeal or oropharyngeal swab collected by mobile phlebotomists. Over an approximately 2-month period, participants in the prospective study had the option of providing additional blood draws and questionnaires. Prospective study blood samples were shipped either frozen or at room temperature before DNA extraction. Including the terminal cysteine and phenylalanine, the CDR3 comprises 15 residues. Here the CDR3 DNA is all that survives: 45 bases in frame from base 1. The germline V gene encodes CDR1 LGHNA and CDR2 YSLEER. Between the V and J ends, shortened by 1 base and 5 bases respectively, the junction contains 14 bases.

Note on this clone: No cognate antigen has been identified for it. No much larger clone is present one base from it, and per-base qualities are unavailable.

TCRbeta CDR3 regions were amplified from genomic DNA using the immunoSEQ Assay, a bias-controlled multiplex PCR. Under the source paper's analysis protocol: Within the assay, amplification of reference gene primers was used to estimate how many nucleated cells each sample contained. Sequence reads were collapsed and filtered to measure the absolute abundance of every unique TCRbeta CDR3 rearrangement. For each sample, productive Simpson clonality was calculated by taking the square root of Simpson's diversity index across productive rearrangements. TCRdb stores this immuneACCESS table with in-frame sequences only. Part of the clones is absent; in the studies checked, under half of the shortfall reflects unresolved V genes, and no reason is known for the rest. The V and J calls and clone size are taken from that table; D and trimming were inferred from the DNA. This sample lists around 270,000 clones; about 90% were detected once. The ten largest make up 3.1% of the sample.

The receptor was derived from a woman in her 40s who had been exposed to COVID-19. The chain uses TRBV4-3 and TRBJ2-5; the D gene cannot be named for sure. Sequenced material: PBMCs or T cells enriched from blood (not recorded which). For the CDR3, the sequence is CASSQGDRPEETQYF. The nucleotides read TGCGCCAGCAGCCAAGGAGATCGCCCGGAGGAGACCCAGTACTTC.